A selection of T cell receptor beta chains follows, all from one sample in a study of OX40 agonist ivuxolimab in advanced cancers. Using immunoSEQ multiplex PCR, the repertoire was profiled, and TCRdb retains in-frame clones only, with some absent. Among 63,000 or so clones listed, 80% to 90% were seen once. Specimen: CD4+ or CD8+ T cells sorted from blood, collected in a trial of the OX40 agonist ivuxolimab. These receptors all stem from an adult with an advanced solid tumor such as melanoma, head and neck, liver or kidney cancer. Each CDR3 is given with its conserved first and last residue. A D gene is named only where the DNA matches it firmly. Size tells how often a clone was seen (once, few, many) or the class of an expanded clone, and some rows leave it out.

v_call	clone_size	j_call	d_call	cdr3_nt	cdr3_aa
TRBV5-1	.	TRBJ1-5	TRBD1	TGCGCCAGCAGCCCGGACAGGGGATGGGATCAGCCCCAGCATTTT	CASSPDRGWDQPQHF
TRBV28	.	TRBJ1-4	TRBD1	TGTGCCAGCAGTCCCAGGGGGACGGGGAGGGAAAAACTGTTTTTT	CASSPRGTGREKLFF
TRBV2	.	TRBJ1-6	.	TGTGCCAGCCGAGTCGACCCCGGGAGGAATTCACCCCTCCACTTT	CASRVDPGRNSPLHF
TRBV1	.	TRBJ2-4	.	TGCACCAGCAGCCAAGATGAGGGGGAAGCCAAAAACATTCAGTACTTC	CTSSQDEGEAKNIQYF
TRBV11-2	once	TRBJ2-3	.	TGTGCCAGCAGCTCCCCCGGGGCAGGCGATGCAGATACGCAGTATTTT	CASSSPGAGDADTQYF
TRBV7-2	.	TRBJ1-6	TRBD1	TGTGCCAGCAGCTTAGTGTGGGAGGGGGCTTCCTATAATTCACCCCTCCACTTT	CASSLVWEGASYNSPLHF
TRBV11-2	.	TRBJ1-6	.	TGTGCCAGCAGCCTAGACGGGGTCCCATATGATTCACCCCTCCACTTT	CASSLDGVPYDSPLHF
TRBV5-5	.	TRBJ1-5	.	TGTGCCAGCAGCTTGGGAGGGGTAGGGAATCAGCCCCAGCATTTT	CASSLGGVGNQPQHF
TRBV21-1	.	TRBJ2-2	.	TGTGCCAGCAGCAAAGATCGCAGACGGGGAACCGGGGAGCTGTTTTTT	CASSKDRRRGTGELFF
TRBV11-2	.	TRBJ1-1	.	TGTGCCAGCAGCAGACACCAGGGAGCCTACACTGAAGCTTTCTTT	CASSRHQGAYTEAFF
TRBV7-9	.	TRBJ1-1	.	TGTGCCAGCAGCTTAGCCGGCGGAGGGACTGAAGCTTTCTTT	CASSLAGGGTEAFF
TRBV27	.	TRBJ2-2	TRBD1	TGTGCCAGCAGTCAAAGGGGGCGAGCGCTATTATTTAACACCGGGGAGCTGTTTTTT	CASSQRGRALLFNTGELFF
TRBV6-1	once	TRBJ2-7	.	TGTGCCAGCAGTGTTTTCTACGAGCAGTACTTC	CASSVFYEQYF
TRBV19	.	TRBJ1-6	.	TGTGCCAGTAGTACCGCTTTACAGAGTTCACCCCTCCACTTT	CASSTALQSSPLHF
TRBV28	.	TRBJ1-2	.	TGTGCCAGCAGTTCCCTTAGGACAGACAGCTATGGCTACACCTTC	CASSSLRTDSYGYTF
TRBV16	.	TRBJ1-4	TRBD1	TGTGCCAGCCAGAGGGGGCGCGGAACTAATGAAAAACTGTTTTTT	CASQRGRGTNEKLFF
TRBV5-6	.	TRBJ2-2	.	TGTGCCAGCAGCCCACTCGGGGGGCGGGGCACCGGGGAGCTGTTTTTT	CASSPLGGRGTGELFF
TRBV11-3	.	TRBJ2-1	TRBD2	TGTGCCAGCAGCTTAAAGGCGCTAGCGGGTGTATACAATGAGCAGTTCTTC	CASSLKALAGVYNEQFF
TRBV19	once	TRBJ2-5	TRBD2	TGTGCCAGCGGGACTAGCGGAGCAGGAGAGACCCAGTACTTC	CASGTSGAGETQYF
TRBV19	.	TRBJ1-4	.	TGTGCCAGTACCACGATCTACAGAGAAAGGGGCGAAAAACTGTTTTTT	CASTTIYRERGEKLFF
TRBV11-1	once	TRBJ1-1	.	TGTGCCAGCAGCTTACAGGGGATGAACACTGAAGCTTTCTTT	CASSLQGMNTEAFF
TRBV6-5	.	TRBJ2-7	.	TGTGCCAGCAGTTACGATGACACAACCTACGAGCAGTACTTC	CASSYDDTTYEQYF
TRBV6-4	.	TRBJ2-2	.	TGTGCCAGCAGTGACGACTGGACCGGGGAGCTGTTTTTT	CASSDDWTGELFF
TRBV5-6	many	TRBJ1-5	TRBD1	TGTGCCAGCAGCTCCTCGGGACAGAGATATCAGCCCCAGCATTTT	CASSSSGQRYQPQHF
TRBV2	few	TRBJ2-7	TRBD1	TGTGCCAGCAACCGGGACAGGGGGTCCTACGAGCAGTACTTC	CASNRDRGSYEQYF
TRBV19	.	TRBJ2-5	TRBD2	TGTGCCAGTAGTCCTTCGACTAGCGGGGGCCGGTTTGAGACCCAGTACTTC	CASSPSTSGGRFETQYF
TRBV30	.	TRBJ2-7	TRBD1	TGTGCCTCTTTGACAGGGGGCGACTACGAGCAGTACTTC	CASLTGGDYEQYF
TRBV6-5	.	TRBJ2-4	.	TGTGCCAGCAGCCATACAGAGAACATTCAGTACTTC	CASSHTENIQYF
TRBV5-1	.	TRBJ2-3	TRBD2	TGCGCCAGCAGCTTGGTACGCGGGGGGGCAGATACGCAGTATTTT	CASSLVRGGADTQYF